This TCR beta chain was observed in a study of post-analysis software for immune sequencing data. Looking at the study overall: Disease trajectories encompassed relapsing-remitting, secondary progressive and progressive-relapsing multiple sclerosis. Study findings and constraints: For normalized Chao1 diversity, multiple sclerosis patients scored significantly lower than controls did. Analysis by F measure revealed that same-batch samples clustered strongly together.

TCR beta libraries were prepared from cDNA with unique molecular identifiers. The authors obtained approximately 540,000 cDNA molecules from roughly 1 to 10 million T cells. A single record per CDR3 protein comes from TCRdb applying MiXCR to the PCR reads. The sample consists of under 650,000 distinct CDR3 sequences, about 40% of them appearing once. As regards this clonotype: Its cognate antigen is unknown.

This clonotype originated in a girl between 10 and 17 years old with multiple sclerosis. Specimen: blood.

CDR3 sequence reads: CASSPLGIDSGANVLTF. As DNA, the CDR3 is TGTGCCAGCAGCCCCCTGGGGATCGACTCTGGGGCCAACGTCCTGACTTTC. The V call is TRBV3-1, the J call TRBJ2-6, with D unresolved. This CDR3 spans 17 amino acids. Germline V lookup: CDR1 LGHDT, CDR2 YNNKEL (reference sequence). V was pared by 4 bases and J by 0 bases, with 13 bases between.